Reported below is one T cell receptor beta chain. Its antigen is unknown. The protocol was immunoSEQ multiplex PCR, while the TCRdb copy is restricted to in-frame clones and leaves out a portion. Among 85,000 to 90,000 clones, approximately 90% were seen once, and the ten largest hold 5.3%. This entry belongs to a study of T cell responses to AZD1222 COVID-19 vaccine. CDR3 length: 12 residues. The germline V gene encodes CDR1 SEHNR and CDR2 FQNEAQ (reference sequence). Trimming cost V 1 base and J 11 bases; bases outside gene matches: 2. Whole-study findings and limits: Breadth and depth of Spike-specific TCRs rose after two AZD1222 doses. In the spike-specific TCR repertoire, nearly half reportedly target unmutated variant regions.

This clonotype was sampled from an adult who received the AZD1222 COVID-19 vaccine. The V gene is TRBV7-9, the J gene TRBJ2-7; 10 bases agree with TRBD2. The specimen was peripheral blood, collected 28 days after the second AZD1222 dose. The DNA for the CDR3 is TGTGCCAGCAGCTTAGGCGGACTAGCGGAGTACGTC. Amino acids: CASSLGGLAEYV.